Listed here is a single T cell receptor (beta chain). Its antigen is not identified. TCRdb reprocessed the PCR reads using MiXCR. The table includes 20,000 to 30,000 clones, roughly 24% detected once. The CDR3 runs 12 residues. CDR1 is GTSNPN and CDR2 is SVGIG in the germline V gene (reference sequence). The J segment lost 4 bases and the V segment lost 5 bases, leaving 3 bases of the junction unmatched. Treatment of any kind had been given to no patient before thyroid surgery. This sample was included in a study of metastatic and nonmetastatic thyroid tumors. Study conclusions and caveats: Compared with benign nodules, malignant thyroid tumors were reported to have significantly higher TCR beta diversity in both blood and tumor.

The sample consisted of blood. J is TRBJ1-2 and V is TRBV30; 8 bases map to TRBD1. This clonotype originated in a female donor with papillary thyroid cancer or a benign thyroid nodule (not recorded which). Some clones in this sample may be carry-over from other donors' samples. CDR3 sequence (DNA): TGTGCCTGGCTGGACAGGGCCTATGGCTACACCTTC. Protein sequence: CAWLDRAYGYTF. Supplemented by reference TRBV30 and TRBJ1-2, the full variable domain reads SQTIHQWPATLVQPVGSPLSLECTVEGTSNPNLYWYRQAAGRGLQLLFYSVGIGQISSEVPQNLSASRPQDRQFILSSKKLLLSDSGFYLCAWLDRAYGYTFGSGTRLTVV.